The 26 T cell receptor beta chains presented below share a single source sample, sequenced in a study of somatic mutations in cytotoxic T cells in rheumatoid arthritis. This table comes from immunoSEQ multiplex PCR, and its TCRdb copy is limited to in-frame clones, with some not included. This table holds 17,000 or so clones, about 85% found once. The sample taken for sequencing was CD8+ T cells sorted from blood. Every receptor here comes from a woman aged 40-49 years with rheumatoid arthritis.

The chain carries TRBV19 and TRBJ2-7; 7 nucleotides line up with TRBD1. This CDR3 has 13 residues. Trimming at V came to 11 bases and at J to 3 bases, leaving 10 bases not matched to a gene. Per germline, CDR1 LNHDA and CDR2 SQIVND (reference sequence). CDR3: CASSAAGGYEQYF. In DNA, the CDR3 is TGTGCCTCCTCAGCGGCAGGGGGCTACGAGCAGTACTTC.

The chain links TRBV27 to TRBJ2-1; 8 nucleotides agree with TRBD2. The CDR3 loop spans 14 amino acids. CDR1 and CDR2 (germline): MNHEY, SMNVEV (reference sequence). V shed 8 bases and J 6 bases; nucleotides not matched to a gene: 9. The CDR3 bases are TGTGCCAGCGGCCCGACTAGCGAGGGCAATGAGCAGTTCTTC. Its protein is CASGPTSEGNEQFF.

The chain joins TRBV19 to TRBJ2-1, with TRBD2 identical over 9 bases. Looked up from germline, CDR1 is LNHDA and CDR2 is SQIVND (reference sequence). J was trimmed by 1 base and V by 6 bases; bases with no gene match: 7. This CDR3 is built from 16 residues. CDR3 DNA: TGTGCCAGTAGCCCTTCAGCGGGAGGTTCCTACAATGAGCAGTTCTTC. Its translation is CASSPSAGGSYNEQFF.

The chain is built from TRBV4-1 and TRBJ2-7; D gene uncertain. The CDR3 extends over 13 amino acids. Between the trimmed V and J ends, which lost 1 base and 6 bases, there was a span of 10 bases. CDR1 and CDR2 (germline): MGHRA, YSYEKL. CDR3 loop: CASSQGSVLEQYF. The CDR3 nucleotides are TGCGCCAGCAGCCAAGGAAGCGTCCTCGAGCAGTACTTC.

The chain combines TRBV12-5 with TRBJ2-3; TRBD1 agrees at 7 bases. CDR3 size: 18 residues. CDR1 is LGHNT and CDR2 is FRNRAP in the germline V gene. Unmatched junction bases numbered 14, after V lost 2 bases and J lost 3 bases. This chain's CDR3 is CASGLHTGTDGSTDTQYF. The CDR3 region has the DNA TGTGCTAGTGGTTTGCATACCGGGACAGATGGTAGTACAGATACGCAGTATTTT. Filled out from reference TRBV12-5 and TRBJ2-3, the complete variable domain reads DARVTQTPRHKVTEMGQEVTMRCQPILGHNTVFWYRQTMMQGLELLAYFRNRAPLDDSGMPKDRFSAEMPDATLATLKIQPSEPRDSAVYFCASGLHTGTDGSTDTQYFGPGTRLTVL.

The chain recombines TRBV5-1 with TRBJ2-1; 8 nucleotides match TRBD1. Germline CDR1 and CDR2: SGHRS and YFSETQ. The CDR3 runs 15 residues. After removal of 4 bases from V and 8 bases from J, the junction contained 11 bases not matched to a gene. The CDR3 here is CASSGWTGSVYEQFF. The CDR3 DNA follows: TGCGCCAGCAGCGGCTGGACAGGGAGCGTCTATGAGCAGTTCTTC.

The rearrangement joins TRBV4-1 to TRBJ2-1; a weak D match, TRBD2 (5 bases). V dropped 0 bases and J dropped 6 bases, with 9 bases sitting between them. Per germline, CDR1 MGHRA and CDR2 YSYEKL. The CDR3 loop spans 14 amino acids. CDR3 nucleotide sequence: TGCGCCAGCAGCCAAGAAGGACTCAGCAATGAGCAGTTCTTC. Protein: CASSQEGLSNEQFF.

CDR3 nucleotides: TGTGCCAGCAGCCGGACTAGCGCGAACACCGGGGAGCTGTTTTTT. Its translation: CASSRTSANTGELFF. The rearrangement joins TRBV14 to TRBJ2-2; 9 bases match TRBD2. Germline values: CDR1 SGHDN, CDR2 FVKESK. J lost 0 bases, V lost 4 bases, and 0 bases had no gene match. This CDR3 contains 15 residues.

This chain uses TRBV6-1 with TRBJ1-1; D possibly corresponds to TRBD1 (5 bases). V was shortened by 8 bases and J by 1 base, with 17 bases between the two germline ends. This CDR3 is built from 15 residues. From germline, CDR1 is MNHNS and CDR2 SASEGT. Here the CDR3 DNA reads TGTGCCAGCTGGGGCAGCTACTCGGAGAACACTGAAGCTTTCTTT. Protein product: CASWGSYSENTEAFF.

The chain links TRBV6-1 to TRBJ2-7; tentative D call: TRBD2 (5 bases). V shed 7 bases and J shed 6 bases, with 13 bases lying between them. Looked up from germline, CDR1 is MNHNS and CDR2 is SASEGT. This CDR3 is 12 amino acids long. The CDR3 DNA reads TGTGCCAGCAAGCCCAGTGGGAGCGAGCAGTACTTC. This sequence encodes CASKPSGSEQYF.

The rearrangement links TRBV27 to TRBJ1-4; D not resolved. The length of the CDR3 is 13 residues. CDR1 and CDR2 (germline): MNHEY, SMNVEV (reference sequence). The V and J ends lost 4 bases and 3 bases respectively, with 6 bases between them. The CDR3 sequence is CASSYGSNEKLFF. In nucleotides, the CDR3 is TGTGCCAGCAGTTACGGTTCTAATGAAAAACTGTTTTTT.

The V and J genes are TRBV7-8 and TRBJ2-3; 7 positions match TRBD2. Germline-derived CDR1 and CDR2 are SGHVS and FQNEAQ. The CDR3 spans 14 residues. Losses at the gene ends were 3 bases for V and 2 bases for J; bases not matched to a gene: 2. CDR3 sequence (DNA): TGTGCCAGCAGCTTGGGGGGGGACACAGATACGCAGTATTTT. The encoded protein is CASSLGGDTDTQYF.

This clone came up a few times. The V and J genes are TRBV4-2 and TRBJ2-1; D is ambiguous. The ends were cut back, 5 bases at V and 10 bases at J, with 15 bases in the middle. The CDR3 has 13 amino acids. Per germline, CDR1 LGHNA and CDR2 YNFKEQ. CDR3 region: CASSSHNQEEQFF. The CDR3 DNA is TGTGCCAGCAGCTCCCACAACCAGGAAGAGCAGTTCTTC.

The V call is TRBV6-1, the J call TRBJ2-2; 9 positions agree with TRBD2. Losses at the gene ends were 8 bases for V and 6 bases for J; bases not matched to a gene: 7. This CDR3 region has 14 residues. CDR1 and CDR2 (germline): MNHNS, SASEGT. This CDR3 is CASPGTSLPGELFF. DNA of the CDR3: TGTGCCAGCCCCGGGACTAGCCTTCCCGGGGAGCTGTTTTTT.

The rearrangement joins TRBV4-2 to TRBJ2-1; weak D call: TRBD2 (6 bases). CDR3 size: 15 residues. V lost 1 base to trimming and J lost 9 bases, with 16 bases between them. Germline CDR1 and CDR2: LGHNA and YNFKEQ. DNA for the CDR3: TGTGCCAGCAGCCAAGGGACGGGGGAGGCGTCTGAGCAGTTCTTC. Translation: CASSQGTGEASEQFF.

The chain has TRBV4-1 and TRBJ2-7; TRBD2 is a possible D gene (5 bases). Germline CDR1 MGHRA, CDR2 YSYEKL. This CDR3 region has 17 residues. V lost 4 bases and J lost 2, with 21 bases in between. The CDR3 coding sequence is TGCGCCAGCAGCCTTCAAGGCGCCGCCGGGATTCCCTACGAGCAGTACTTC. This sequence encodes CASSLQGAAGIPYEQYF.

The sample holds one count of this clone. The chain carries TRBV25-1 and TRBJ2-1; D may be TRBD1 (6 bases). The V and J ends lost 0 bases and 2 bases respectively, with 11 bases between them. Germline V gives CDR1 MGHDK, CDR2 SYGVNS. The CDR3 sequence is 16 residues long. The DNA for the CDR3 is TGTGCCAGCAGTGAATACTTCGGACAGCCCTACAATGAGCAGTTCTTC. It is translated as CASSEYFGQPYNEQFF.

The chain has TRBV14 and TRBJ1-1; 7 nucleotides match TRBD1. This CDR3 is built from 15 residues. The V gene end was trimmed by 4 bases and the J gene end by 5 bases; junction bases not matched to a gene: 10. CDR1 is SGHDN, CDR2 FVKESK, per germline. The CDR3, as DNA: TGTGCCAGCAGCCCTCTACAGGGGATAGTGACTGAAGCTTTCTTT. It is translated as CASSPLQGIVTEAFF.

V gene TRBV5-1 combines with J gene TRBJ2-5; the match to TRBD1 covers 10 bases. The CDR3 length is 15 residues. With V trimmed by 0 bases and J by 1 base, 0 bases remained unmatched. In germline, CDR1 is SGHRS, CDR2 YFSETQ. CDR3 sequence (DNA): TGCGCCAGCAGCTTGGGGGACAGGGGCCAAGAGACCCAGTACTTC. This sequence encodes CASSLGDRGQETQYF.

J is TRBJ1-4 and V is TRBV7-9, with TRBD1 matching over 7 bases. The CDR3 loop spans 14 amino acids. V was clipped by 5 bases and J by 6 bases; unmatched bases: 6. Per the germline V gene, CDR1 is SEHNR and CDR2 is FQNEAQ (reference sequence). Here the CDR3 reads CASSRRQGHEKLFF. The CDR3, as DNA: TGTGCCAGCAGCCGGAGACAGGGACATGAAAAACTGTTTTTT.

The chain couples TRBV7-9 to TRBJ2-1; 11 nucleotides align to TRBD2. Germline CDR1 is SEHNR and CDR2 is FQNEAQ (reference sequence). This CDR3 spans 16 amino acids. The J segment lost 4 bases and the V segment lost 6 bases, leaving 8 bases of the junction unmatched. CDR3 residues: CASRSGTSGIYNEQFF. Written as DNA, the CDR3 is TGTGCCAGCAGGTCTGGGACTAGCGGCATATACAATGAGCAGTTCTTC.

This rearrangement joins TRBV5-1 to TRBJ1-1; 7 positions match TRBD1. Per germline, CDR1 SGHRS and CDR2 YFSETQ. The V segment lost 0 bases and the J segment 1 base; nucleotides outside the gene matches: 3. This CDR3 spans 15 amino acids. CDR3 loop: CASSLAAGGNTEAFF. The CDR3 nucleotides read TGCGCCAGCAGCTTGGCCGCAGGGGGGAACACTGAAGCTTTCTTT.

The rearrangement uses TRBV29-1 and TRBJ2-7; D might be TRBD1 (6 bases). CDR3 length equals 14 residues. CDR1 is SQVTM and CDR2 is ANQGSEA in the germline V gene. Trimming stripped 4 bases from V and 2 bases from J, with 15 bases between. Here the CDR3 DNA reads TGCAGCGTTGCAGGGGACCTCCTTACCTACGAGCAGTACTTC. Protein: CSVAGDLLTYEQYF.

This clone was picked up a small number of times. The chain links TRBV6-5 to TRBJ2-7; D unclear. Trimming took off 0 bases at V and 6 bases at J, with 9 bases between the two ends. The germline CDR1 and CDR2 sequences are MNHEY and SVGAGI. The CDR3 runs to 13 residues. This CDR3 is CASSYSEASEQYF. Here the CDR3 DNA reads TGTGCCAGCAGTTACTCGGAAGCGAGCGAGCAGTACTTC.

Only one count was recorded for this clone. The CDR3 loop is CASSLVASGGANEQYF. Here the CDR3 DNA reads TGTGCCAGCAGTTTGGTGGCTAGCGGGGGGGCGAACGAGCAGTACTTC. The V gene is TRBV27, the J gene TRBJ2-7, with 12 bases matching TRBD2. With 3 bases clipped from V and 5 bases from J, the junction kept 8 bases outside the gene matches. The CDR3 extends over 16 amino acids. Germline-derived CDR1 and CDR2 are MNHEY and SMNVEV (reference sequence).

The chain has TRBV2 and TRBJ1-1; D might be TRBD1 (5 bases). Deletions cut 9 bases from V and 1 base from J, with 9 bases between. Germline V lookup: CDR1 SNHLY, CDR2 FYNNEI. This CDR3 is built from 12 residues. In nucleotides, the CDR3 is TGTGCCAGTGGGAGGGGGAACACTGAAGCTTTCTTT. The encoded protein is CASGRGNTEAFF.